The 17 T cell receptor beta chains given below trace back to one sample, sequenced in a study of tumor and adjacent non-tumor tissue in lung cancer. The library came from three nested PCR rounds adapted from ARM-PCR protocols. TCRdb ran MiXCR on the multiplex PCR reads and lists one entry per CDR3 protein. Altogether some 70,000 distinct CDR3 sequences are present, under 70% being singletons, with the ten largest covering roughly 25%. The template was RNA from unsorted bulk tissue. Distant lung tissue was collected more than 3 cm away from the tumor edge. The source material was distant non-tumor lung tissue. These receptors all stem from a woman between 50 and 59 years old with non-small cell lung cancer.

Comment on this clonotype: The junction differs from germline at one of its ends, possibly a read error. The DNA for the CDR3 is TGCGCCAGCAGCTTTTATCAGGGGACCTACGAGCAATACTTC. It is translated as CASSFYQGTYEQYF. The chain recombines TRBV5-1 with TRBJ2-7, with a weak D call TRBD1 (6 bases). The CDR3 totals 14 residues. The germline CDR1 and CDR2 sequences are SGHRS and YFSETQ. Drawing the rest from reference TRBV5-1 and TRBJ2-7, the complete variable domain is KAGVTQTPRYLIKTRGQQVTLSCSPISGHRSVSWYQQTPGQGLQFLFEYFSETQRNKGNFPGRFSGRQFSNSRSEMNVSTLELGDSALYLCASSFYQGTYEQYFGPGTRLTVT.

Worth noting for this clonotype: Relative to the germline gene, one junction end is altered; a read error may explain this. The gene calls are TRBV11-2 and TRBJ2-1; D is possibly TRBD1 (6 bases). CDR1 and CDR2 (germline): SGHAT, FQNNGV. This CDR3 has 16 residues. The CDR3 coding sequence is TGTGCCAGCAGCTTAGTCTCCCAGGGGTTCTACAATGAACAGTTCTTC. Residues: CASSLVSQGFYNEQFF.

A remark on this clonotype: It is likely a read error, because the conserved phenylalanine at the end of the CDR3 is missing. The limits of the CDR3 on the DNA are not certain, so only TCRdb's listed CDR3 is given. The chain has TRBV11-2 and TRBJ2-1. The CDR3 is 13 amino acids long, termini counted. Germline V gene lookup returns CDR1 SGHAT and CDR2 FQNNGV. This CDR3 is CASSLGRLPEHSI.

V and J are TRBV28 and TRBJ2-2; TRBD1 aligns across 7 bases. The ends lost 4 bases at V and 0 bases at J; junction bases unmatched: 5. The CDR3 length is 16 residues. Germline CDR1 and CDR2: MDHEN and SYDVKM. The chain's CDR3 is CASSSYRGTNTGELFF. The CDR3 nucleotides are TGTGCCAGCAGTTCCTACAGGGGAACGAACACCGGGGAGCTGTTTTTT.

This clonotype was seen more than once but under ten times. A read error is possible here, since a much larger clone lies one base away. This chain joins TRBV4-2 and TRBJ1-1; 7 positions agree with TRBD1. The CDR3 loop spans 14 amino acids. CDR1 is LGHNA, CDR2 YNFKEQ, per germline. CDR3 DNA: TGTGTCAGCAGCCCCACCAGGGGGGGCACTGAAGCTTTCTTT. Translation: CVSSPTRGGTEAFF.

This clonotype was counted many times. V and J are TRBV6-2 or TRBV6-3 and TRBJ2-3; 9 bases line up with TRBD2. Germline loops: CDR1 MNHEY, CDR2 SVGEGT. The ends lost 3 bases at V and 3 bases at J; junction bases unmatched: 7. This CDR3 spans 16 amino acids. The CDR3: CASSYAEREATDTQYF. Written as DNA, the CDR3 is TGTGCCAGCAGTTATGCGGAGCGGGAGGCGACAGATACGCAGTATTTT.

Note on this clonotype: The junction differs from germline at one of its ends, possibly a read error. The CDR3 region is CVSSASGIGGHNKQFF. The CDR3 nucleotides are TGTGTCAGCAGTGCATCCGGGATAGGGGGACACAATAAGCAGTTTTTC. The chain combines TRBV6-1 with TRBJ2-1; weak D call: TRBD1 (6 bases). Germline V lookup: CDR1 MNHNS, CDR2 SASEGT. This CDR3 spans 16 amino acids.

On this clonotype itself: A clone one base away is much larger, so this may be a read error. V gene TRBV20-1 combines with J gene TRBJ2-1; D is undetermined. CDR1 is DFQATT, CDR2 SNEGSKA, per germline (reference sequence). The CDR3 is 16 residues long. Written as DNA, the CDR3 is TGCAGTGCTAGAGATCATGGCTTTACCGGCTACAATGAGCTGTTCTTC. This encodes CSARDHGFTGYNELFF.

This chain uses TRBV4-2 with TRBJ2-1; TRBD2 aligns across 7 bases. The CDR3 runs to 16 residues. V dropped 4 bases and J dropped 4; count of bases not matched to a gene: 10. Germline V gene sequence: CDR1 LGHNA, CDR2 YNFKEQ. This CDR3 is CASSRTGRDSYNEQFF. The CDR3 nucleotides read TGTGCCAGCAGCCGGACTGGGAGGGACTCATACAATGAGCAGTTCTTC.

The chain uses TRBV5-1 and TRBJ2-1, with 7 bases matching TRBD2. The V segment lost 0 bases and the J segment 9 bases; nucleotides outside the gene matches: 9. CDR3 length: 15 amino acids. The germline CDR1 and CDR2 sequences are SGHRS and YFSETQ. The CDR3 nucleotides are TGCGCCAGCAGCTTGGAATGGGACTATTTCAGTGAGCAGTTCTTC. Its protein product is CASSLEWDYFSEQFF.

On this clonotype itself: This may arise from a read error, as a much more abundant clone is one base away. The conserved closing phenylalanine or tryptophan is absent in this CDR3, likely reflecting a read error. The chain joins TRBV4-1 to TRBJ2-7; D unclear. Germline values: CDR1 MGHRA, CDR2 YSYEKL. The CDR3 is made up of 13 amino acids. The V and J ends lost 1 base and 2 bases respectively, with 6 bases between them. The CDR3 here is CASSQGTPYEQYL. CDR3 nucleotide sequence: TGCGCCAGCAGCCAAGGTACCCCCTACGAGCAGTACCTC.

This clonotype is classed as medium-sized. The gene calls are TRBV7-8 and TRBJ1-3; no clear D gene. CDR1 and CDR2 (germline): SGHVS, FQNEAQ. This CDR3 has 14 residues. Trimming left V 5 bases short and J 0 bases short, with 8 bases between. The CDR3 DNA is TGTGCCAGCAGCCCCTACTCCTCTGGAAACACCATATATTTT. It translates to CASSPYSSGNTIYF.

This clonotype was picked up many times. The gene calls are TRBV6-1 and TRBJ1-1; D remains ambiguous. Trimming cost V 7 bases and J 0 bases, with 9 bases left between them. CDR3 length: 13 amino acids. Per germline, CDR1 MNHNS and CDR2 SASEGT. The CDR3, as DNA: TGTGCCAGCACCAGTTCAATGAACACTGAAGCTTTCTTT. This translates into CASTSSMNTEAFF.

This clonotype was recorded a few times. The rearrangement uses TRBV19 and TRBJ2-2, with 9 bases identical to TRBD1. The CDR3 spans 17 residues. CDR1 is LNHDA, CDR2 SQIVND, per germline (reference sequence). V was clipped by 8 bases and J by 6 bases; unmatched bases: 16. DNA for the CDR3: TGTGCCAGTCGATCAACCGGGACAGGGATGATGTCCGGGGAGCTGTTTTTT. Its protein is CASRSTGTGMMSGELFF. Based on the CDR3 plus reference TRBV19 and TRBJ2-2, the full variable domain is DGGITQSPKYLFRKEGQNVTLSCEQNLNHDAMYWYRQDPGQGLRLIYYSQIVNDFQKGDIAEGYSVSREKKESFPLTVTSAQKNPTAFYLCASRSTGTGMMSGELFFGEGSRLTVL.

At least ten counts were recorded for this clonotype. The V and J genes are TRBV4-3 and TRBJ2-4; 8 positions match TRBD2. V was pared by 0 bases and J by 7 bases, with 5 bases of the junction left unmatched. The CDR3 is 15 amino acids. Per germline, CDR1 LGHNA and CDR2 YSLEER. This chain's CDR3 is CASSQDPAGVNIQYF. The CDR3 DNA reads as TGCGCCAGCAGCCAAGATCCAGCGGGAGTTAACATTCAGTACTTC.

On this clonotype itself: A much larger clone lies one base from this, so it may be a read error. The CDR3 is CSARESEDRPQHF. The CDR3 nucleotides are TGCAGTGCTAGAGAATCGGAAGATCGGCCCCAGCATTTT. The chain combines TRBV20-1 with TRBJ1-5; D remains ambiguous. CDR1 and CDR2 from the germline V gene are DFQATT and SNEGSKA (reference sequence). This CDR3 is built from 13 residues. Trimming took 0 bases from V and 9 from J, leaving 12 bases between them.

Details on this clonotype: This may stem from a read error, because a much larger clone lies one nucleotide away. This chain uses TRBV5-4 with TRBJ2-5; 16 bases agree with TRBD2. This CDR3 is 17 amino acids long. The germline V gene encodes CDR1 SGHNT and CDR2 YYREEE (reference sequence). CDR3: CVSSPGLAGGPEETQYF. CDR3 nucleotide sequence: TGTGTCAGCAGCCCGGGACTAGCGGGAGGGCCGGAAGAGACCCAGTACTTC.